The text below deals with one T cell receptor (beta chain). Its matching antigen is unknown. The junction does not match germline at one end; this may be a read error. The CDR3 totals 15 residues. The V gene's germline CDR1 is MNHNY and CDR2 SVGAGI (reference sequence). This record comes from a study of read filtering for tumor transcriptome and immune sequencing. On the study more broadly: Revised staging placed fewer than ten patients in R-ISS I, roughly 17 in II, over 5 in III.

From around 440 ng of RNA, a library with molecular barcoded alpha/delta and beta/gamma adaptors was made. Each CDR3 protein is one row after TCRdb ran MiXCR on the reads. The sample records 35,000 to 50,000 distinct CDR3 sequences, 13% to 15% being singletons. General study points: In IR-seq, single-read clonotypes were about 81.9% of clonotypes but around 3.2% of reads.

The sample was a population of CD138-negative cells sorted from bone marrow. The sequence was collected from a donor aged 40 or older with multiple myeloma. This sequence joins TRBV6-6 and TRBJ2-3, with D perhaps assigned TRBD1 or TRBD2 (5 bases each). The CDR3 region is CASGYAGTGTDTQYF. The CDR3 DNA follows: TGTGCCAGCGGTTACGCCGGGACGGGGACAGATACGCAGTATTTT.